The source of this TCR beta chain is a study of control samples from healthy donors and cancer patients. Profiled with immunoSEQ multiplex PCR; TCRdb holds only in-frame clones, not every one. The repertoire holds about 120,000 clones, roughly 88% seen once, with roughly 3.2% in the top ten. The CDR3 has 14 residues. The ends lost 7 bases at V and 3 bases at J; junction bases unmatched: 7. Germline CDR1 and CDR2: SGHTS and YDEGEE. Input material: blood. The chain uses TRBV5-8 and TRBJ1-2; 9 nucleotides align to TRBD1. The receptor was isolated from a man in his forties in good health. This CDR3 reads CASRTYRGHYGYTF. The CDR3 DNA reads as TGTGCCAGCCGAACTTACAGGGGGCACTATGGCTACACCTTC.